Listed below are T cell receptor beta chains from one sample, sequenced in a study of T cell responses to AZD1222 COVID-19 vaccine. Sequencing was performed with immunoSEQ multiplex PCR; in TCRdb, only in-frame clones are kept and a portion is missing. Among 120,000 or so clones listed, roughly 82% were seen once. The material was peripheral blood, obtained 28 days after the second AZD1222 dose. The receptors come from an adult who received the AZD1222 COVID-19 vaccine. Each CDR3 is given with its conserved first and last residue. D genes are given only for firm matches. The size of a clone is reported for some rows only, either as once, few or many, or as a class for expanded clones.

cdr3_aa: CATRRDRSTNEKLFF
cdr3_nt: TGTGCCACCAGACGGGACCGCTCAACTAATGAAAAACTGTTTTTT
j_call: TRBJ1-4
clone_size: NA
d_call: NA
v_call: TRBV15

cdr3_aa: CASSQTDRGVTEAFF
cdr3_nt: TGTGCCAGCAGCCAGACGGACAGGGGGGTCACTGAAGCTTTCTTT
j_call: TRBJ1-1
clone_size: NA
d_call: TRBD1
v_call: TRBV7-9

cdr3_aa: CASSSYRVKDGYTF
cdr3_nt: TGTGCCAGCAGCTCGTACAGGGTAAAGGATGGCTACACCTTC
j_call: TRBJ1-2
clone_size: NA
d_call: NA
v_call: TRBV4-2

cdr3_aa: CASSPGQVTLYGYTF
cdr3_nt: TGTGCCAGCTCACCAGGACAGGTGACCCTCTATGGCTACACCTTC
j_call: TRBJ1-2
clone_size: NA
d_call: TRBD1
v_call: TRBV18

cdr3_aa: CASSLRDSNQPQHF
cdr3_nt: TGTGCCAGCAGCCTCCGGGATAGCAATCAGCCCCAGCATTTT
j_call: TRBJ1-5
clone_size: NA
d_call: NA
v_call: TRBV3-1/TRBV3-2

cdr3_aa: CASSVGQGFNSPLHF
cdr3_nt: TGTGCCAGCAGCGTCGGACAGGGGTTTAATTCACCCCTCCACTTT
j_call: TRBJ1-6
clone_size: NA
d_call: TRBD1
v_call: TRBV5-6

cdr3_aa: CASSLEGYGDEQFF
cdr3_nt: TGTGCCAGCAGCTTAGAGGGTTACGGCGATGAGCAGTTCTTC
j_call: TRBJ2-1
clone_size: NA
d_call: NA
v_call: TRBV7-2

cdr3_aa: CASSAMGNQPQHF
cdr3_nt: TGTGCCAGCAGCGCCATGGGAAATCAGCCCCAGCATTTT
j_call: TRBJ1-5
clone_size: NA
d_call: NA
v_call: TRBV5-6

cdr3_aa: CASSRVVNTEAFF
cdr3_nt: TGTGCCAGCTCTCGGGTTGTGAACACTGAAGCTTTCTTT
j_call: TRBJ1-1
clone_size: few
d_call: NA
v_call: TRBV2

cdr3_aa: CASSGQGDTIYF
cdr3_nt: TGTGCCAGCTCGGGACAGGGTGACACCATATATTTT
j_call: TRBJ1-3
clone_size: NA
d_call: TRBD1
v_call: TRBV28

cdr3_aa: CASRLWETSGGGEQFF
cdr3_nt: TGTGCCAGCAGGCTGTGGGAGACTAGCGGGGGTGGTGAGCAGTTCTTC
j_call: TRBJ2-1
clone_size: once
d_call: TRBD2
v_call: TRBV2

cdr3_aa: CASSVGRDEKLFF
cdr3_nt: TGTGCCAGCAGCGTGGGGCGCGATGAAAAACTGTTTTTT
j_call: TRBJ1-4
clone_size: NA
d_call: NA
v_call: TRBV9

cdr3_aa: CASSLLPDRGYEQYF
cdr3_nt: TGCGCCAGCAGCCTTTTACCGGACAGGGGCTACGAGCAGTACTTC
j_call: TRBJ2-7
clone_size: NA
d_call: TRBD1
v_call: TRBV4-1

cdr3_aa: CASSHAGGQGTQYF
cdr3_nt: TGCGCCAGCAGCCATGCAGGGGGCCAAGGGACCCAGTACTTC
j_call: TRBJ2-5
clone_size: NA
d_call: TRBD1
v_call: TRBV4-1